The 7 T cell receptor beta chains listed next were all sequenced from one sample in a study of vaccination effects on CD4 cells after COVID-19 (dated by TCRdb to between 2021 and 2024). The method behind the library was the immunoSEQ multiplex PCR assay. Entries here come from immuneACCESS through TCRdb and include only in-frame sequences with V and J called. Some clones fail to appear in such tables; in the studies checked, an unresolved V gene covers under half of the shortfall, and the cause of the remainder is unknown. This sample holds about 59,000 clones; 75% to 85% were observed only once. The ten most abundant clones make up 2% of the sample. In the ViraFEST assay, PBMC were stimulated with viral peptide pools, and TCR sequencing was then used to find antigen-specific CD4+ T cell clonotypes based on their expansion. After around 11 days of culture, CD4+ T cells were isolated with the EasySep CD4+ T cell isolation kit. Each participant received two doses of an mRNA SARS-CoV-2 vaccine, either BNT162b2 or mRNA-1273.

These receptors lack a known antigen. Specimen: CD4+ T cells from PBMCs cultured with HCoV-OC43 spike peptides, collected after COVID-19 vaccination. Reading the label with the study, this specimen's cell subset or site is: HCoV-OC43 spike overlapping peptide pool stimulation. The receptors originated from a human donor who received a COVID-19 vaccine.

V is TRBV7-2 and J is TRBJ2-5; 8 nucleotides match TRBD2. The CDR3 runs 15 residues. With V trimmed by 3 bases and J by 8 bases, 11 bases remained unmatched. From germline, CDR1 is SGHTA and CDR2 FQGNSA. This chain's CDR3 is CASSLATSAGGTQYF. In DNA, the CDR3 is TGTGCCAGCAGCTTGGCGACTAGCGCCGGAGGTACCCAGTACTTC.

The chain is built from TRBV7-9 and TRBJ2-5; either TRBD1 or TRBD2 may supply D (7 bases each). Germline V lookup: CDR1 SEHNR, CDR2 FQNEAQ (reference sequence). This CDR3 is built from 14 residues. Trimming removed 3 bases from V and 3 bases from J, with 11 bases in between. This chain's CDR3 is CASSFAGGEETQYF. CDR3 coding DNA: TGTGCCAGCAGCTTCGCAGGGGGGGAAGAGACCCAGTACTTC.

This sequence joins TRBV7-2 and TRBJ1-5; D not resolved. Germline V lookup: CDR1 SGHTA, CDR2 FQGNSA. Trimming stripped 2 bases from V and 1 base from J, with 6 bases between. The CDR3 spans 14 residues. The CDR3: CASSLLRSNQPQHF. The CDR3 region has the DNA TGTGCCAGCAGCTTACTAAGGAGCAATCAGCCCCAGCATTTT.

The CDR3 DNA follows: TGTGCCAGCAGTTCCGGGGCCTATGGCTACACCTTC. Its protein product is CASSSGAYGYTF. The rearrangement joins TRBV7-9 to TRBJ1-2, with D perhaps matching TRBD1 (5 bases). Germline-derived CDR1 and CDR2 are SEHNR and FQNEAQ (reference sequence). The CDR3 has 12 residues. V lost 6 bases to trimming and J lost 4 bases, with 9 bases between them.

This clone was recorded a few times. V is TRBV24-1 and J is TRBJ2-2; a possible D gene is TRBD1 (6 bases). The CDR3 extends over 14 amino acids. V was trimmed by 3 bases and J by 4 bases, leaving 8 bases between them. Germline V lookup: CDR1 KGHDR, CDR2 SFDVKD. Here the CDR3 reads CATSDPRGTGELFF. The CDR3 bases are TGTGCCACCAGTGATCCCAGGGGCACCGGGGAGCTGTTTTTT.

This clone was observed a handful of times. The chain is built from TRBV28 and TRBJ1-2, with D unresolved. The CDR3 length is 13 residues. Germline-derived CDR1 and CDR2 are MDHEN and SYDVKM. V dropped 7 bases and J dropped 7 bases, with 16 bases sitting between them. In DNA, the CDR3 is TGTGCCAGCATTATCTCAGGATCGCGTGGCTACACCTTC. Its protein product is CASIISGSRGYTF.

The V and J genes are TRBV5-4 and TRBJ1-6; the match to TRBD1 covers 9 bases. The V and J ends lost 0 bases and 3 bases, in that order; junction bases with no gene match: 4. From germline, CDR1 is SGHNT and CDR2 YYREEE (reference sequence). This CDR3 spans 17 amino acids. The CDR3 loop is CASSLVTGGNYNSPLHF. CDR3 coding DNA: TGTGCCAGCAGCTTGGTGACAGGGGGGAACTATAATTCACCCCTCCACTTT.